The 22 T cell receptor beta chains below all came from one sample that was sequenced in a study of T cell changes during pregnancy in multiple sclerosis. Measured with immunoSEQ multiplex PCR; TCRdb has only the in-frame clones, and not every one. The sample lists 50,000 or so clones, roughly 92% occurring once. The source material was peripheral blood, sampled in the third trimester of pregnancy. These receptors all stem from a female donor with multiple sclerosis, enrolled in a pregnancy study.

The genes are TRBV5-1 and TRBJ2-2; TRBD1 agrees at 9 bases. Trimming cost V 4 bases and J 3 bases; bases outside gene matches: 7. Germline loops: CDR1 SGHRS, CDR2 YFSETQ. The CDR3 loop spans 16 amino acids. The CDR3 DNA sequence: TGCGCCAGCAGCGGATCCGGGACAGGGCACACCGGGGAGCTGTTTTTT. Its translation is CASSGSGTGHTGELFF.

The chain combines TRBV13 with TRBJ2-1; a possible D gene is TRBD1 (6 bases). The CDR3 loop spans 13 amino acids. The ends were cut back, 3 bases at V and 3 bases at J, with 6 bases in the middle. Germline V gives CDR1 PRHDT, CDR2 FYEKMQ (reference sequence). CDR3 in amino acids: CASSLDSYNEQFF. Written as DNA, the CDR3 is TGTGCCAGCAGCTTGGACAGCTACAATGAGCAGTTCTTC.

V and J are TRBV5-1 and TRBJ2-7; tentatively, D is TRBD1 (5 bases). CDR3 length: 15 residues. Trimming cost V 0 bases and J 4 bases, with 14 bases left between them. Germline V gene lookup returns CDR1 SGHRS and CDR2 YFSETQ. The CDR3 DNA sequence: TGCGCCAGCAGCTTGGAAGGGGTGGTAGGATACGAGCAGTACTTC. Its protein product is CASSLEGVVGYEQYF.

In its sample, this clone is medium-sized. V usage is TRBV14 and J usage is TRBJ2-1; no reliable D call. V lost 2 bases and J lost 9, with 5 bases in between. The CDR3 spans 11 residues. Germline lookup yields CDR1 SGHDN and CDR2 FVKESK. The DNA of the CDR3 is TGTGCCAGCAGCCAATTGAGTGAGCAGTTCTTC. It translates to CASSQLSEQFF.

This clone was found once. The V gene is TRBV28, the J gene TRBJ2-1; TRBD2 might be the D (5 bases). The V gene's germline CDR1 is MDHEN and CDR2 SYDVKM. Trimming took off 2 bases at V and 7 bases at J, with 9 bases between the two ends. CDR3 length: 13 amino acids. In DNA, the CDR3 is TGTGCCAGCAGTTTAAGCGGCACTAATGAGCAGTTCTTC. Its translation is CASSLSGTNEQFF.

This clone came up a few times. The rearrangement uses TRBV5-1 and TRBJ1-2; D not resolved. The V and J ends lost 0 bases and 8 bases respectively, with 14 bases between them. Germline CDR1 SGHRS, CDR2 YFSETQ. This CDR3 spans 14 amino acids. This CDR3 is CASSLVTGGEGYTF. As DNA, the CDR3 is TGCGCCAGCAGCTTGGTGACGGGTGGAGAGGGCTACACCTTC. The entire variable domain, with the rest obtained from reference TRBV5-1 and TRBJ1-2, is as follows: KAGVTQTPRYLIKTRGQQVTLSCSPISGHRSVSWYQQTPGQGLQFLFEYFSETQRNKGNFPGRFSGRQFSNSRSEMNVSTLELGDSALYLCASSLVTGGEGYTFGSGTRLTVV.

The V and J genes are TRBV6-4 and TRBJ1-4; D gene unclear. The CDR3 has 14 residues. Trimming stripped 6 bases from V and 0 bases from J, with 8 bases between. Germline loops: CDR1 MRHNA, CDR2 SNTAGT. CDR3 DNA: TGTGCCAGCAGGGCAACAGCAACTAATGAAAAACTGTTTTTT. It yields the protein CASRATATNEKLFF.

The count of this clone is one. The V gene is TRBV11-3, the J gene TRBJ2-1; 8 bases fit TRBD2. The CDR3 runs to 14 residues. J gave up 8 bases and V 7 bases, and 10 bases lay outside the gene matches. From germline, CDR1 is SGHNT and CDR2 YENEEA. Written as DNA, the CDR3 is TGTGCCAGCACCCCAGCGGGAGTAGGGGATGAGCAGTTCTTC. This codes for CASTPAGVGDEQFF. Full variable domain (outside the CDR3, taken from reference TRBV11-3 and TRBJ2-1): EAGVVQSPRYKIIEKKQPVAFWCNPISGHNTLYWYLQNLGQGPELLIRYENEEAVDDSQLPKDRFSAERLKGVDSTLKIQPAELGDSAVYLCASTPAGVGDEQFFGPGTRLTVL.

CDR3 amino acids: CASRTEVTIYF. The CDR3 region has the DNA TGTGCCAGTAGGACGGAGGTCACCATATATTTT. The rearrangement uses TRBV19 and TRBJ1-3; D is ambiguous. The CDR3 runs to 11 residues. Trimming removed 6 bases from V and 9 bases from J, with 9 bases in between. Germline values: CDR1 LNHDA, CDR2 SQIVND (reference sequence).

The CDR3 nucleotides read TGTGCCAGCAGTTTATCTCGGGGGGCGGTCTACGAGCAGTACTTC. This translates into CASSLSRGAVYEQYF. The genes are TRBV27 and TRBJ2-7, with a tentative D call TRBD2 (7 bases). Looked up from germline, CDR1 is MNHEY and CDR2 is SMNVEV (reference sequence). V dropped 0 bases and J dropped 3 bases, with 12 bases sitting between them. This CDR3 is built from 15 residues.

J is TRBJ2-1 and V is TRBV7-2; the match to TRBD1 covers 7 bases. J gave up 10 bases and V 4 bases, and 10 bases lay outside the gene matches. The CDR3 has 14 residues. CDR1 SGHTA and CDR2 FQGNSA come from the germline V gene. The CDR3 coding sequence is TGTGCCAGCAGCTCCCGACAGGGCTCGTTAGAGCAGTTCTTC. This sequence encodes CASSSRQGSLEQFF.

CDR3 sequence reads: CASSLGWGGPGETQYF. The CDR3 nucleotides are TGTGCCAGCAGCTTAGGATGGGGGGGTCCTGGAGAGACCCAGTACTTC. The chain combines TRBV7-2 with TRBJ2-5, with TRBD2 matching over 7 bases. The J segment lost 4 bases and the V segment lost 1 base, leaving 9 bases of the junction unmatched. Per the germline V gene, CDR1 is SGHTA and CDR2 is FQGNSA. The CDR3 is 16 residues long.

This clone was observed a handful of times. J is TRBJ2-1 and V is TRBV19; D is unresolved. The V end was cut by 5 bases, the J end by 4 bases, with 9 bases between. The CDR3 contains 13 residues. Germline assignment: CDR1 LNHDA and CDR2 SQIVND (reference sequence). CDR3 sequence reads: CASSRSRYNEQFF. The CDR3 nucleotides are TGTGCCAGTAGTCGGTCCAGGTACAATGAGCAGTTCTTC.

The chain joins TRBV19 to TRBJ1-2; 9 bases line up with TRBD1. Germline V lookup: CDR1 LNHDA, CDR2 SQIVND (reference sequence). After removal of 9 bases from V and 6 bases from J, the junction contained 2 bases not matched to a gene. The CDR3 contains 11 residues. The CDR3, as DNA: TGTGCCAGCACAGGGGGCGATGGCTACACCTTC. It yields the protein CASTGGDGYTF.

J is TRBJ2-5 and V is TRBV6-5; 13 nucleotides match TRBD2. Losses at the gene ends were 2 bases for V and 8 bases for J; bases not matched to a gene: 8. This CDR3 is 16 amino acids long. Per the germline V gene, CDR1 is MNHEY and CDR2 is SVGAGI. The CDR3 region is CASSYGRLAGGFTQYF. The DNA of the CDR3 is TGTGCCAGCAGTTACGGGAGACTAGCGGGAGGTTTTACCCAGTACTTC.

This chain uses TRBV27 with TRBJ2-1; tentatively, D is TRBD2 (5 bases). Trimming shortened V by 2 bases and J by 8 bases, and 7 bases separated the two germline ends. There are 12 residues in the CDR3. Looked up from germline, CDR1 is MNHEY and CDR2 is SMNVEV (reference sequence). The CDR3 coding sequence is TGTGCCAGCAGTTTACCGGGGTATGAGCAGTTCTTC. Its translation: CASSLPGYEQFF.

The rearrangement links TRBV7-2 to TRBJ1-5; D might be TRBD1 (5 bases). Trimming stripped 0 bases from V and 1 base from J, with 10 bases between. Looked up from germline, CDR1 is SGHTA and CDR2 is FQGNSA. The CDR3 is 16 amino acids. Here the CDR3 reads CASSLAGARSNQPQHF. Here the CDR3 DNA reads TGTGCCAGCAGCTTAGCTGGGGCTAGGAGCAATCAGCCCCAGCATTTT.

In DNA form, the CDR3 reads TGTGCCAGCAGTGAAGAGACAGGGACTTGGACTGAAGCTTTCTTT. Translation: CASSEETGTWTEAFF. The chain joins TRBV6-1 to TRBJ1-1, with 7 bases lining up with TRBD1. Germline V lookup: CDR1 MNHNS, CDR2 SASEGT. V lost 1 base and J lost 5; bases outside the gene matches: 7. This CDR3 region has 15 residues.

The rearrangement uses TRBV6-1 and TRBJ1-5, with 10 bases fitting TRBD1. The CDR3 has 16 amino acids. Looked up from germline, CDR1 is MNHNS and CDR2 is SASEGT. Trimming cost V 2 bases and J 3 bases; bases outside gene matches: 4. The DNA for the CDR3 is TGTGCCAGCAGTGAAACAGGACAGGGGGTCAATCAGCCCCAGCATTTT. Protein: CASSETGQGVNQPQHF.

V is TRBV6-6 and J is TRBJ1-4; a weak D match, TRBD1 (5 bases). V lost 8 bases and J 5 bases, leaving 9 bases between the germline ends. The CDR3 sequence is 12 residues long. Looked up from germline, CDR1 is MNHNY and CDR2 is SVGAGI (reference sequence). The CDR3 loop reads CASGGMNEKLFF. As DNA, the CDR3 is TGTGCCAGCGGGGGGATGAATGAAAAACTGTTTTTT.

This chain links TRBV7-2 with TRBJ2-7; 7 nucleotides agree with TRBD2. The CDR3 runs to 15 residues. Trimming removed 5 bases from V and 0 bases from J; junction bases left unmatched: 7. From germline, CDR1 is SGHTA and CDR2 FQGNSA. The CDR3 coding sequence is TGTGCCAGCAGCCCCGGCGGGGGAGGCTCCTACGAGCAGTACTTC. Protein: CASSPGGGGSYEQYF.

The chain uses TRBV2 and TRBJ1-1; D call uncertain. Per germline, CDR1 SNHLY and CDR2 FYNNEI. V lost 6 bases to trimming and J lost 7 bases, with 9 bases between them. The CDR3 has 11 residues. CDR3 residues: CASREADEAFF. In DNA form, the CDR3 reads TGTGCCAGCAGGGAGGCAGATGAAGCTTTCTTT.